This T cell receptor (beta chain) comes out of a study of blood T cell repertoires in COVID-19. For the study at large: Sites in the United States, Italy and Spain provided acute and convalescent COVID-19 samples.

The CDR3 length is 11 residues. V dropped 5 bases and J dropped 8 bases, with 12 bases sitting between them. Germline V gives CDR1 SQVTM, CDR2 ANQGSEA. The data were produced by immunoSEQ multiplex PCR, yet TCRdb's version contains in-frame clones alone and is incomplete. The data hold 120,000 to 150,000 clones, with more than 80% observed a single time. The V and J genes are TRBV29-1 and TRBJ1-2; D gene ambiguous. The source of this sequence is a human donor in a cohort sampled during active COVID-19. Sample: peripheral blood. The CDR3: CSVRPGEGYTF. As DNA, the CDR3 is TGCAGCGTTCGCCCCGGGGAGGGCTACACCTTC.